This T cell receptor beta chain was sequenced for a study of shared clonotypes between healthy human individuals. Naivety among CD8 cells was defined by CD45RO negativity and positive CCR7 selection, thereby excluding terminally differentiated effector memory CD45RA+ cells. Concerning this clone: Other DNA sequences in this specimen translate into the identical CDR3.

Sequencing was performed with immunoSEQ multiplex PCR; in TCRdb, only in-frame clones are kept and a portion is missing. Of around 1,900,000 clones in the sample, just over 90% were seen once. V gave up 8 bases and J gave up 2 bases; unmatched junction bases: 9. There are 15 residues in the CDR3. Per the germline V gene, CDR1 is MDHEN and CDR2 is SYDVKM. The chain links TRBV28 to TRBJ2-5; 9 bases are shared with TRBD2. The receptor comes from a man younger than 35 in good health. Some clones in this sample may be carry-over from other donors' samples. The sample comprised naive CD8+ T cells from PBMCs. The CDR3 region has the DNA TGTGCCAGCTCCCCCAGGCTAGCGGGACAAGAGACCCAGTACTTC. Its protein is CASSPRLAGQETQYF.